This T cell receptor beta chain stems from a study of technical replicates of blood from a few donors. Trimming shortened V by 5 bases and J by 0 bases, and 13 bases separated the two germline ends. Looked up from germline, CDR1 is SNHLY and CDR2 is FYNNEI. The CDR3 spans 15 residues. Some clones are missing from TCRdb's copy, which holds only in-frame ones; the method was immunoSEQ multiplex PCR. The sample contains roughly 85,000 clones, approximately 95% of which appear only once. The sample was T cells isolated from PBMCs. This receptor was taken from a human donor in good health. The chain joins TRBV2 to TRBJ2-5; D may be TRBD2 (5 bases). The CDR3 DNA is TGTGCCAGCAGTCCGGCGGGCCCTCACCAAGAGACCCAGTACTTC. It translates to CASSPAGPHQETQYF.